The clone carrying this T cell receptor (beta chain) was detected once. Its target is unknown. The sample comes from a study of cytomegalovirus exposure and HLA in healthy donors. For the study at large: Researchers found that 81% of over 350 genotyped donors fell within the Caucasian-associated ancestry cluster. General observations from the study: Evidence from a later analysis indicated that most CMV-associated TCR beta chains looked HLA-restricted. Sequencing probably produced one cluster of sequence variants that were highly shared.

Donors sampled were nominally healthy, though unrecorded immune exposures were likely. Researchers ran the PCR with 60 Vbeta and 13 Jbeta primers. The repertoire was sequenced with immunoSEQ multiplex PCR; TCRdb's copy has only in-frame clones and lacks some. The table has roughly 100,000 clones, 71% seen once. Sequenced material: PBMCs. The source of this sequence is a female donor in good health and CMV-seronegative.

As DNA, the CDR3 is TGTGCCAGCAGCTTAGAGGGACTAGCGGGAGGCCCCTACAATGAGCAGTTCTTC. The encoded protein is CASSLEGLAGGPYNEQFF. V and J are TRBV13 and TRBJ2-1, with 15 nucleotides matching TRBD2. Losses at the gene ends were 1 base for V and 2 bases for J; bases not matched to a gene: 3. Germline CDR1 PRHDT, CDR2 FYEKMQ (reference sequence). CDR3 length: 18 amino acids.